This T cell receptor beta chain was sequenced during a study of blood T cells in healthy people across ages. This clonotype has more than one count but fewer than ten. The antigen is undetermined. It was with a sample-barcoded 5' primer and a J-beta primer mix that a second PCR of roughly 6 to 12 cycles was run. TCRdb redid the calling of the 5' RACE reads with MiXCR, one entry per CDR3 protein. The profile shows about 830,000 distinct CDR3 sequences, about 59% of them singletons. Total RNA extraction produced at least 5.5 micrograms (per sample) for the study. Broader study findings: Higher naive T cell percentage went strongly together with higher TCR beta diversity.

This CDR3 spans 13 amino acids. The J segment lost 4 bases and the V segment lost 10 bases, leaving 7 bases of the junction unmatched. CDR1 is MNHEY and CDR2 is SVGEGT in the germline V gene. This chain links TRBV6-2 or TRBV6-3 with TRBJ2-1, with 7 nucleotides matching TRBD2. This clonotype was obtained from a man aged 25 to 45 in good health. Sample: blood. The DNA of the CDR3 is TGTGCCACCGCTGCAGCGGGGTACAATGAGCAGTTCTTC. Its protein product is CATAAAGYNEQFF.